Sequencing of this T cell receptor (beta chain) was carried out in a study of response to subunit inactivated influenza vaccine. Study-level results: Every seasonal influenza vaccination brings in few new T cells, the authors suggested.

The CDR3 spans 15 residues. The germline CDR1 and CDR2 sequences are SGHTA and FQGNSA. V gave up 4 bases and J gave up 3 bases, with 15 bases separating them. This clonotype has a handful of counts. Its specificity is unknown. One entry per CDR3 protein, called by TCRdb with MiXCR from the RT-PCR reads. The data contain hundreds of thousands of distinct CDR3 sequences, 18% of them singletons. The sequencing here drew on PBMCs from blood, taken more than 4 days after vaccination. The source is a man in his forties or fifties who received an inactivated influenza vaccine. The V and J genes are TRBV7-2 and TRBJ1-2, with D possibly being TRBD1 (6 bases). CDR3 loop: CASSSPGQGYYGYTF. CDR3 DNA: TGTGCCAGCAGCTCCCCCGGTCAGGGGTACTATGGCTACACCTTC.